Sequencing of this T cell receptor beta chain was carried out in a study of metastatic and nonmetastatic thyroid tumors. In the study overall: Blood and tumor or nodule tissue repertoires from malignant and benign thyroid patients were compared.

None of the patients had undergone any treatment ahead of thyroid surgery. The CDR3 sequence is 16 residues long. The germline V gene has CDR1 DFQATT and CDR2 SNEGSKA (reference sequence). With 3 bases clipped from V and 5 bases from J, the junction kept 12 bases outside the gene matches. With MiXCR, TCRdb called clones anew from the PCR reads. The sample records tens of thousands of clones, roughly a sixth being singletons. This clone was counted ten times or more. The rearrangement links TRBV20-1 to TRBJ2-5; 10 bases are shared with TRBD1. Material: tumor tissue. This receptor was obtained from a female donor with papillary thyroid cancer or a benign thyroid nodule (not recorded which). Some clones in this sample may be carry-over from other donors' samples. CDR3: CSASGAWTGGSETQYF. The CDR3 DNA follows: TGCAGTGCTAGTGGGGCGTGGACAGGGGGATCGGAGACCCAGTACTTC.